The 5 T cell receptor beta chains given below trace back to one sample, sequenced in a study of blood T cell repertoires in COVID-19. TCRdb's table, derived via immunoSEQ multiplex PCR, lists solely in-frame clones and lacks some. In the table there are about 140,000 clones, approximately 91% of which are singletons. The sequenced sample was peripheral blood. The receptors here all came from a man in his fifties or sixties with active or convalescent COVID-19.

This clone appeared once. The chain combines TRBV29-1 with TRBJ2-6, with 7 bases identical to TRBD2. Trimming removed 4 bases from V and 4 bases from J; junction bases left unmatched: 4. This CDR3 is built from 14 residues. Germline V gene sequence: CDR1 SQVTM, CDR2 ANQGSEA. The CDR3 reads CSVASGTGANVLTF. Written as DNA, the CDR3 is TGCAGCGTTGCGAGCGGGACCGGGGCCAACGTCCTGACTTTC.

The chain combines TRBV7-6 with TRBJ1-1, with TRBD1 matching 11 bases. The CDR3 extends over 15 amino acids. V lost 5 bases to trimming and J lost 1 base; unmatched junction nucleotides: 3. CDR1 is SGHVS and CDR2 is FNYEAQ in the germline V gene. CDR3 protein: CASSRGQGANTEAFF. CDR3 in DNA: TGTGCCAGCAGCCGCGGACAGGGGGCGAACACTGAAGCTTTCTTT.

Comment on this clone: At one end, the junction sequence differs from germline, possibly due to a read error. The chain joins TRBV3-1 (or the pseudogene TRBV3-2) to TRBJ1-4; a weak D match, TRBD1 (6 bases). The CDR3 runs 12 residues. The germline V gene encodes CDR1 LGHDT and CDR2 YNNKEL (reference sequence). The CDR3 DNA follows: TGTGCCAGCAGCCAACCCCGTGGACAGAGGGTTTTT. Translated: CASSQPRGQRVF.

The chain recombines TRBV19 with TRBJ2-2, with 7 bases matching TRBD2. J gave up 6 bases and V 3 bases, and 4 bases lay outside the gene matches. CDR3 length equals 14 residues. The V gene's germline CDR1 is LNHDA and CDR2 SQIVND (reference sequence). CDR3 in amino acids: CASSIPGGAGELFF. The DNA for the CDR3 is TGTGCCAGTAGTATCCCTGGGGGGGCCGGGGAGCTGTTTTTT.

The J gene is TRBJ2-2, the V gene TRBV27, with D possibly TRBD2 on 5 matching bases. Per germline, CDR1 MNHEY and CDR2 SMNVEV (reference sequence). The germline V and J ends were trimmed by 6 bases and 6 bases, with 11 bases remaining between them. This CDR3 contains 13 residues. CDR3 sequence reads: CASSGTRAGELFF. DNA for the CDR3: TGTGCCAGCAGCGGTACTAGAGCCGGGGAGCTGTTTTTT.